The 17 T cell receptor beta chains given below trace back to one sample, sequenced in a study of blood T cells in healthy people across ages. A second roughly 6 to 11 cycle PCR used barcoded and J-beta primers. One entry per CDR3 protein results from TCRdb running MiXCR on the 5' RACE reads. Seen here are about 780,000 distinct CDR3 sequences, 35% to 60% observed once, and the top ten hold over 15%. The sample consisted of blood. All receptors come from a man older than 75 in good health.

This clonotype was detected many times. This chain connects TRBV29-1 to TRBJ1-2; 8 positions agree with TRBD1. This CDR3 has 13 residues. The V gene's germline CDR1 is SQVTM and CDR2 ANQGSEA. J was trimmed by 7 bases and V by 7 bases; bases with no gene match: 11. CDR3 nucleotides: TGCAGCGCTCGGGACCGGGACAGGTCTGGCTACACCTTC. Translation gives CSARDRDRSGYTF.

This clonotype was recorded a few times. The CDR3 is CASSPGGLYEQYF. The CDR3 DNA is TGCGCCAGCAGCCCAGGCGGGCTGTACGAGCAGTACTTC. This chain uses TRBV5-1 with TRBJ2-7, with a tentative D call TRBD2 (5 bases). CDR1 and CDR2 from the germline V gene are SGHRS and YFSETQ. With 4 bases removed from V and 4 bases from J, the gap between germline ends came to 12 bases. The CDR3 totals 13 residues.

There are a few counts of this clonotype. The V call is TRBV20-1, the J call TRBJ2-7, with D perhaps matching TRBD2 (6 bases). The J call may be mistaken, given a closer DNA end match to TRBJ2-5. This CDR3 is 15 amino acids long. CDR1 is DFQATT and CDR2 is SNEGSKA in the germline V gene (reference sequence). The chain's CDR3 is CSARDVSDGGETQYF. In nucleotides, the CDR3 is TGCAGTGCTAGAGATGTCTCTGACGGAGGGGAGACCCAGTACTTC.

Only one count was recorded for this clonotype. The chain recombines TRBV25-1 with TRBJ2-7, with D perhaps TRBD1 or TRBD2 (6 bases each). The J call may be in error: the DNA end matches TRBJ2-5 better. This CDR3 has 13 residues. Germline lookup yields CDR1 MGHDK and CDR2 SYGVNS. CDR3 DNA: TGTGCCAGCAGTTCGGGGGCAGAAGAGACCCAGTACTTC. Translating it yields CASSSGAEETQYF.

Concerning this clonotype: The junction does not match germline at one end; this may be a read error. The chain employs TRBV10-2 and TRBJ1-2, with 9 bases identical to TRBD1. The CDR3 totals 15 residues. Germline V gene sequence: CDR1 WSHSY, CDR2 SAAADI. CDR3 bases: TGCGTCAGCAGTGATTTAACAGGGGGCCTGGGTGGCTACACCTTC. Its translation: CVSSDLTGGLGGYTF.

Worth noting for this clonotype: Germline is not matched at one junction end, which may reflect a read error. The gene calls are TRBV29-1 and TRBJ2-7; 8 bases align to TRBD2. Germline V lookup: CDR1 SQVTM, CDR2 ANQGSEA. This CDR3 is built from 14 residues. This chain's CDR3 is CGVEVAGGPYEQYF. The CDR3 DNA follows: TGCGGCGTTGAAGTCGCGGGAGGCCCCTACGAGCAGTACTTC.

This clonotype has a single count. The chain has TRBV15 and TRBJ2-3; D possibly corresponds to TRBD1 (6 bases). Germline values: CDR1 LNHNV, CDR2 YYDKDF (reference sequence). Deletions cut 3 bases from V and 0 bases from J, with 10 bases between. This CDR3 region has 15 residues. The CDR3 nucleotides read TGTGCCACCAGCAGCCGGGACAAAAGCACAGATACGCAGTATTTT. This encodes CATSSRDKSTDTQYF.

The table lists this clonotype with many counts. The J gene is TRBJ2-7, the V gene TRBV3-1; 9 nucleotides agree with TRBD2. With 5 bases clipped from V and 7 bases from J, the junction kept 6 bases outside the gene matches. The CDR3 consists of 13 residues. CDR1 and CDR2 from the germline V gene are LGHDT and YNNKEL (reference sequence). The CDR3 DNA follows: TGTGCCAGCAGCTATAGCGGGAGCGGTGAGCAGTACTTC. Translated, it gives CASSYSGSGEQYF.

This clonotype was counted at least ten times. This rearrangement joins TRBV29-1 to TRBJ2-7, with D perhaps TRBD1 or TRBD2 (7 bases each). The CDR3 has 16 amino acids. Germline CDR1 SQVTM, CDR2 ANQGSEA. V shed 2 bases and J shed 0 bases, with 17 bases lying between them. This CDR3 is CSVESPQGGSSYEQYF. Written as DNA, the CDR3 is TGCAGCGTTGAAAGCCCCCAGGGGGGGAGCTCCTACGAGCAGTACTTC.

The chain carries TRBV29-1 and TRBJ2-7, with D tentatively TRBD2 (6 bases). This CDR3 comprises 11 residues. Germline loops: CDR1 SQVTM, CDR2 ANQGSEA. V was pared by 7 bases and J by 5 bases, with 12 bases between. CDR3 DNA sequence: TGCAGCGCGGCGGGGTTCGACGAGCAGTACTTC. Translation: CSAAGFDEQYF.

The V and J genes are TRBV6-6 and TRBJ2-3; D possibly corresponds to TRBD1 (5 bases). V lost 5 bases, J lost 2 bases, and 17 bases lay in between. The CDR3 covers 16 residues. The V gene's germline CDR1 is MNHNY and CDR2 SVGAGI (reference sequence). CDR3 region: CASSPQVEVPTDTQYF. The DNA of the CDR3 is TGTGCCAGCAGTCCACAGGTTGAAGTCCCCACAGATACGCAGTATTTT.

The V and J genes are TRBV29-1 and TRBJ1-5, with D uncertain. Germline values: CDR1 SQVTM, CDR2 ANQGSEA. The ends were cut back, 0 bases at V and 1 base at J, with 4 bases in the middle. The CDR3 is 13 amino acids. Here the CDR3 reads CSVEEGSNQPQHF. The DNA of the CDR3 is TGCAGCGTTGAAGAGGGCAGCAATCAGCCCCAGCATTTT. The full variable domain, completed using reference TRBV29-1 and TRBJ1-5, is SAVISQKPSRDICQRGTSLTIQCQVDSQVTMMFWYRQQPGQSLTLIATANQGSEATYESGFVIDKFPISRPNLTFSTLTVSNMSPEDSSIYLCSVEEGSNQPQHFGDGTRLSIL.

This clonotype has a handful of counts. The chain recombines TRBV2 with TRBJ1-4, with D unclear. The CDR3 loop spans 13 amino acids. With 7 bases removed from V and 0 bases from J, the gap between germline ends came to 6 bases. Germline CDR1 SNHLY, CDR2 FYNNEI. The CDR3 region is CASTGATNEKLFF. CDR3 DNA sequence: TGTGCCAGCACCGGAGCAACTAATGAAAAACTGTTTTTT. The whole variable domain, remainder taken from reference TRBV2 and TRBJ1-4, is EPEVTQTPSHQVTQMGQEVILRCVPISNHLYFYWYRQILGQKVEFLVSFYNNEISEKSEIFDDQFSVERPDGSNFTLKIRSTKLEDSAMYFCASTGATNEKLFFGSGTQLSVL.

The chain couples TRBV27 to TRBJ2-7, with 10 bases that match TRBD2. The germline V gene encodes CDR1 MNHEY and CDR2 SMNVEV (reference sequence). J gave up 3 bases and V 3 bases, and 2 bases lay outside the gene matches. The CDR3 extends over 14 amino acids. CDR3 bases: TGTGCCAGCAGTTTCGCTAGCGGGGGCTACGAGCAGTACTTC. This translates into CASSFASGGYEQYF.

A few counts support this clonotype. This rearrangement joins TRBV20-1 to TRBJ2-7, with 9 bases that match TRBD1. The J segment lost 2 bases and the V segment lost 6 bases, leaving 8 bases of the junction unmatched. CDR1 DFQATT and CDR2 SNEGSKA come from the germline V gene (reference sequence). This CDR3 is built from 14 residues. CDR3 protein: CSAFNTGGPYEQYF. In nucleotides, the CDR3 is TGCAGTGCCTTTAATACAGGGGGCCCCTACGAGCAGTACTTC.

This rearrangement joins TRBV29-1 to TRBJ2-1; 9 bases map to TRBD1. Losses at the gene ends were 4 bases for V and 9 bases for J; bases not matched to a gene: 1. This CDR3 region has 11 residues. Germline values: CDR1 SQVTM, CDR2 ANQGSEA. The chain's CDR3 is CSVAGQGEQFF. DNA of the CDR3: TGCAGCGTTGCGGGACAGGGTGAGCAGTTCTTC.

This clonotype was counted many times. This chain links TRBV12-3 or TRBV12-4 with TRBJ2-7, with TRBD2 identical over 11 bases. This CDR3 has 15 residues. J gave up 2 bases and V 1 base, and 1 base lay outside the gene matches. CDR3 coding DNA: TGTGCCAGCAGTTTAGGACTAGCGGGGCCCTACGAGCAGTACTTC. It is translated as CASSLGLAGPYEQYF.